This T cell receptor beta chain comes out of a study of breast tumors, draining lymph nodes, adjacent tissues. Regarding the study as a whole: Tumor T cell lymph node origin was a supported hypothesis, not proven. Findings are consistent with lymph node origin and intratumoral expansion of most tumor T cells. Compared with lymph nodes, tumors were less diverse; compared with nontumor tissue, more.

Worth noting for this clonotype: Its antigen is unidentified.

One entry per CDR3 protein results from TCRdb running MiXCR on the multiplex PCR reads. The top ten hold 4% to 5.5% of the sample, which has approximately 190,000 distinct CDR3 sequences, around 29% seen once. Axillary draining lymph nodes of breast cancer patients supplied the node samples. The CDR3 loop spans 14 amino acids. Germline values: CDR1 SQVTM, CDR2 ANQGSEA. The ends were cut back, 6 bases at V and 8 bases at J, with 22 bases in the middle. The rearrangement joins TRBV29-1 to TRBJ1-2, with D perhaps matching TRBD1 (5 bases). Material: axillary lymph node tissue. This receptor was taken from a female donor with breast cancer. Some clones in this sample may be carry-over from other donors' samples. CDR3 sequence (DNA): TGCAGCGTAGACAGCTCTGGAGGGTATTCAGGCTACACCTTC. Translating it yields CSVDSSGGYSGYTF.